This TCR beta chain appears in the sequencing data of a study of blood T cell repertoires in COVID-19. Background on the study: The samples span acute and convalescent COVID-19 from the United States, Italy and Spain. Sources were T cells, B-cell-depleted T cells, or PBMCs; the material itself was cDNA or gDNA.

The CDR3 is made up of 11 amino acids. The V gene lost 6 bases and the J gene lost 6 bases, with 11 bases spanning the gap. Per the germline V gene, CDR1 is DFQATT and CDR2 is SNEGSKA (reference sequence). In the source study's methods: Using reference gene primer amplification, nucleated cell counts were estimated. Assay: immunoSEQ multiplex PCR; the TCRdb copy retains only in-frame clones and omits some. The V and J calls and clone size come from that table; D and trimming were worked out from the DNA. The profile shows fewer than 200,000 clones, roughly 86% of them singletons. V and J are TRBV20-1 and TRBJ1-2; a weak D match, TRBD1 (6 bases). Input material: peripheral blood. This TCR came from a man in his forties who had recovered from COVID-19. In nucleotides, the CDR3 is TGCAGTGCAGGGACAATAGATGGCTACACCTTC. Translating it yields CSAGTIDGYTF.